These 8 T cell receptor beta chains were all obtained from the same sample, sequenced in a study of CD8 T cells in Susac syndrome. With random hexamers, about 0.45 to 1 ug RNA was reverse transcribed. TCRdb used MiXCR to reprocess the immunoSEQ multiplex PCR reads, holding one entry per CDR3 protein. The table shows about 200,000 distinct CDR3 sequences, with 90% to 95% occurring only once. Sequenced sample: CD4+ T cells from PBMCs. These receptor sequences come from a human donor with multiple sclerosis.

The chain uses TRBV2 and TRBJ1-1; D is ambiguous. The V gene's germline CDR1 is SNHLY and CDR2 FYNNEI. There are 16 residues in the CDR3. V lost 7 bases and J 5 bases, leaving 23 bases between the germline ends. In DNA, the CDR3 is TGTGCCAGCATGCCGGGCAGTGCCCGGGGTTCGACTGAAGCTTTCTTT. Protein product: CASMPGSARGSTEAFF.

The J gene is TRBJ1-2, the V gene TRBV3-1, with D hard to call. This CDR3 is built from 16 residues. Trimming pared 4 bases from V and 0 bases from J, leaving 15 bases between. CDR1 is LGHDT, CDR2 YNNKEL, per germline (reference sequence). The CDR3 region is CASSLIAGGPNYGYTF. CDR3 nucleotide sequence: TGTGCCAGCAGCCTTATCGCCGGAGGTCCTAACTATGGCTACACCTTC.

This clonotype was recorded once. The chain is built from TRBV20-1 and TRBJ1-5, with 10 bases identical to TRBD1. Germline V CDR1 and CDR2: DFQATT, SNEGSKA (reference sequence). There are 16 residues in the CDR3. With 4 bases clipped from V and 5 bases from J, the junction kept 11 bases outside the gene matches. The CDR3: CSATPSRDRGDQPQHF. CDR3 in DNA: TGCAGTGCTACGCCGTCCCGGGACAGGGGTGATCAGCCCCAGCATTTT.

This rearrangement joins TRBV30 to TRBJ2-3, with 7 bases identical to TRBD1. V lost 4 bases and J lost 6; bases outside the gene matches: 7. Germline assignment: CDR1 GTSNPN and CDR2 SVGIG (reference sequence). This CDR3 has 13 amino acids. CDR3 in amino acids: CAWKGAARDTQYF. For the CDR3, the DNA is TGTGCCTGGAAGGGGGCAGCCCGGGATACGCAGTATTTT. The full variable domain, in which reference TRBV30 and TRBJ2-3 provide the parts outside the CDR3, is SQTIHQWPATLVQPVGSPLSLECTVEGTSNPNLYWYRQAAGRGLQLLFYSVGIGQISSEVPQNLSASRPQDRQFILSSKKLLLSDSGFYLCAWKGAARDTQYFGPGTRLTVL.

This chain links TRBV18 with TRBJ2-3; the match to TRBD2 covers 12 bases. CDR1 and CDR2 from the germline V gene are KGHSH and LQKENI. J gave up 6 bases and V 3 bases, and 1 base lay outside the gene matches. The CDR3 runs to 14 residues. In nucleotides, the CDR3 is TGTGCCAGCTCACCGACTAGCGGGGGTGATACGCAGTATTTT. This encodes CASSPTSGGDTQYF.

The V call is TRBV5-6, the J call TRBJ1-5, with no clear D. CDR3 length: 15 amino acids. Per the germline V gene, CDR1 is SGHDT and CDR2 is YYEEEE. The V and J ends lost 7 bases and 5 bases respectively, with 19 bases between them. The CDR3 loop is CASGRRSYRDQPQHF. The DNA for the CDR3 is TGTGCCAGCGGCCGCCGCTCCTACCGAGATCAGCCCCAGCATTTT.

The chain has TRBV3-1 and TRBJ1-5; 9 nucleotides match TRBD1. V lost 2 bases and J lost 9; bases outside the gene matches: 5. The CDR3 contains 14 residues. Germline V gene lookup returns CDR1 LGHDT and CDR2 YNNKEL (reference sequence). The CDR3 protein is CASSQKGQGMPQHF. The CDR3 DNA sequence: TGTGCCAGCAGCCAAAAGGGACAGGGCATGCCCCAGCATTTT.

The chain is built from TRBV5-1 and TRBJ2-5, with D perhaps TRBD1 (5 bases). Germline V CDR1 and CDR2: SGHRS, YFSETQ. The CDR3 covers 14 residues. Trimming cost V 5 bases and J 2 bases, with 13 bases left between them. CDR3 sequence reads: CASSFGALQETQYF. DNA of the CDR3: TGCGCCAGCAGTTTTGGGGCACTGCAAGAGACCCAGTACTTC.